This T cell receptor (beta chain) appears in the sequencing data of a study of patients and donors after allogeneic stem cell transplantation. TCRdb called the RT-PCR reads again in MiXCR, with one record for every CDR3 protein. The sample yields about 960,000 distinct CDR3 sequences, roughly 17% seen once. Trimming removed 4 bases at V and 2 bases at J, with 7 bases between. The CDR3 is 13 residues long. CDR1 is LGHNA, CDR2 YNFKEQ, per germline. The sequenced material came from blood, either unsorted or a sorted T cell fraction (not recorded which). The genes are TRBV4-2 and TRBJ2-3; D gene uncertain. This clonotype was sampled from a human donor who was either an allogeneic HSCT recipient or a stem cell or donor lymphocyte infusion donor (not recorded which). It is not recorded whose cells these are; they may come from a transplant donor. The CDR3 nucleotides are TGTGCCAGCAGCCCCCATCCCACAGATACGCAGTATTTT. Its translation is CASSPHPTDTQYF.